Listed here are 6 T cell receptor beta chains from one sample, sequenced in a study of identical twins. Via MiXCR, TCRdb re-called the 5' RACE reads, giving one row per CDR3 protein. This repertoire shows 1.5 million to 2 million distinct CDR3 sequences, roughly 35% found once; its top ten account for approximately 0.25%. The sample was cord blood. The receptors here all came from a newborn girl in good health.

The DNA of the CDR3 is TGTGCTAGTGGCGCAGGTCCCTACGAGCAGTACTTC. Translated, it gives CASGAGPYEQYF. The gene calls are TRBV12-5 and TRBJ2-7; no clear D gene. V shed 6 bases and J shed 2 bases, with 8 bases lying between them. The germline gives CDR1 LGHNT, CDR2 FRNRAP. The CDR3 consists of 12 residues.

The chain is built from TRBV28 and TRBJ1-5, with 12 bases that match TRBD1. Germline CDR1 and CDR2: MDHEN and SYDVKM. The CDR3 consists of 18 residues. V shed 3 bases and J 0 bases; nucleotides not matched to a gene: 6. For the CDR3, the DNA is TGTGCCAGCAGTTTGAACCGGGACAGGGGGCCTAGCAATCAGCCCCAGCATTTT. Translation gives CASSLNRDRGPSNQPQHF.

This clonotype was found a few times. The CDR3 loop is CSASPVISYNEQYF. In DNA form, the CDR3 reads TGCAGTGCTAGTCCGGTAATCTCCTACAATGAGCAGTACTTC. This chain connects TRBV20-1 to TRBJ2-1; D ambiguous. The end of the DNA fits TRBJ2-7 better, so the J call may be wrong. The length of the CDR3 is 14 residues. CDR1 and CDR2 (germline): DFQATT, SNEGSKA (reference sequence).

In its sample, this clonotype was seen many times. This chain connects TRBV25-1 to TRBJ2-7; D call uncertain. The CDR3 covers 13 residues. Germline lookup yields CDR1 MGHDK and CDR2 SYGVNS. V was trimmed by 4 bases and J by 0 bases, leaving 7 bases between them. The CDR3 bases are TGTGCCAGCAGTGCCCTTGGCTCCTACGAGCAGTACTTC. It translates to CASSALGSYEQYF.

This sequence joins TRBV2 and TRBJ1-1; D may be TRBD1 (5 bases). CDR1 is SNHLY, CDR2 FYNNEI, per germline. V was clipped by 5 bases and J by 4 bases, with 14 bases between them. This CDR3 comprises 14 residues. CDR3 region: CASSRLTAATEAFF. The CDR3 DNA reads TGTGCCAGCAGTCGTTTGACAGCGGCCACTGAAGCTTTCTTT.

This clonotype has a handful of counts. The chain carries TRBV24-1 and TRBJ1-1, with D unresolved. This CDR3 contains 12 residues. Germline values: CDR1 KGHDR, CDR2 SFDVKD. Trimming stripped 2 bases from V and 3 bases from J, with 3 bases between. This chain's CDR3 is CATSDWDTEAFF. In nucleotides, the CDR3 is TGTGCCACCAGTGATTGGGACACTGAAGCTTTCTTT.